The sequence of this T cell receptor (beta chain) was determined in a study of regulatory T cells in long-lasting Graves disease. Study context: Newly diagnosed Graves' patients had under 3 months of antithyroid drugs.

Germline values: CDR1 DFQATT, CDR2 SNEGSKA (reference sequence). The CDR3 runs to 17 residues. Trimming took off 3 bases at V and 2 bases at J, with 23 bases between the two ends. Findings and limits, study-wide: Segments TRBV28, TRBJ1-2 and TRBJ2-5 showed preferential usage in persistent disease.

For TCR beta, libraries came from iRepertoire HTBI primers and Arm-PCR of CDR3 regions. TCRdb re-called the multiplex PCR reads with MiXCR, one entry per CDR3 protein. The sample consists of 500,000 to 700,000 distinct CDR3 sequences, roughly 15% of them appearing once. This clonotype has a handful of counts. Its antigen is undetermined. Time point defined: newly diagnosed GD, antithyroid drugs for less than 3 months. RNA extracted from PBMCs served as the sequencing template. An endocrinology department in Xi'an, China, supplied the patients. These data also featured in a second study, about T cells in Graves' hyperthyroidism and ophthalmopathy. That source reports: The HTBI set primed first-round TCR CDR3 RT-PCR.

The input for sequencing was peripheral blood mononuclear cells (PBMCs), taken at new diagnosis, from a patient treated with antithyroid drugs. The V and J genes are TRBV20-1 and TRBJ2-7; D might be TRBD2 (5 bases). This TCR was recovered from a woman aged 25 to 39 with Graves disease. The chain's CDR3 is CSARGNRGNLTPYEQYF. CDR3 coding DNA: TGCAGTGCTAGGGGAAACCGAGGGAATCTGACCCCCTACGAGCAGTACTTC.